This TCR beta chain stems from a study of early stage breast cancer tumors. Across the whole study: Of 15 to 20 invasive breast tumors, about a dozen were hormone receptor-positive, HER2-negative. Study conclusions and caveats: Commonly generated sequences made up most enriched TCRB sequences shared between patients.

Deletions cut 8 bases from V and 13 bases from J, with 29 bases between. This CDR3 contains 14 residues. Germline V CDR1 and CDR2: GTSNPN, SVGIG (reference sequence). Comment on this clone: Its antigen remains unidentified.

Using immunoSEQ multiplex PCR, the repertoire was profiled, and TCRdb retains in-frame clones only, with some absent. The sample includes 50,000 to 65,000 clones, 60% to 85% of them seen just once. Sequenced sample: blood. The chain carries TRBV30 and TRBJ1-2, with a possible D match to TRBD1 (5 bases). The sequence came from a person under 45 with breast cancer. CDR3 DNA: TGTGCCGCCCGTTTCCGGGACGGAGCCCTCATAAGCACCTTC. Protein product: CAARFRDGALISTF.